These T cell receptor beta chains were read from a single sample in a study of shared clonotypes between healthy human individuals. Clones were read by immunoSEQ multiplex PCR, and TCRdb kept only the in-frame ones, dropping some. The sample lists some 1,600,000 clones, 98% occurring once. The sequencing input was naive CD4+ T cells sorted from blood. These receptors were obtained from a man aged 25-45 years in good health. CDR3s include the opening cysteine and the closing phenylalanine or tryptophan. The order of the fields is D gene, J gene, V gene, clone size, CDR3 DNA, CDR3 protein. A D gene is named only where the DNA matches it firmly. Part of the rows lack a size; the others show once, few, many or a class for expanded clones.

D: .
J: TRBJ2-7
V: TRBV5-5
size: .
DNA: TGTGCCAGCAGCTTGGAATCCACAGGGACCTACGAGCAGTACTTC
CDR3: CASSLESTGTYEQYF

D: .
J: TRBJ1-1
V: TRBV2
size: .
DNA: TGTGCCAGCAGTGAGGCAGGGACGGGTCGAGCTTTCTTT
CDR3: CASSEAGTGRAFF

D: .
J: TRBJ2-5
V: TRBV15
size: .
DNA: TGTGCCACCAGCAGATACAGGGTAGAGACCCAGTACTTC
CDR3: CATSRYRVETQYF

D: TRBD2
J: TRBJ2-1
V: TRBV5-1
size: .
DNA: TGCGCCAGCAGCTTGGGACTAGCGGGGCTCGAGCAGTTCTTC
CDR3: CASSLGLAGLEQFF

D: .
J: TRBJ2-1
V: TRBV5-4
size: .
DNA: TGTGCCAGCAGCGTGACCCAGAGCTCCTACAATGAGCAGTTCTTC
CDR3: CASSVTQSSYNEQFF

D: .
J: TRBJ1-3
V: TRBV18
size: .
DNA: TGTGCCAGCTCATGGCTAAGCACCCAGAGCCCCGTAAACACCATATATTTT
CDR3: CASSWLSTQSPVNTIYF

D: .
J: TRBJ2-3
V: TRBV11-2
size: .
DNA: TGTGCCAGCAGCTCATTGGACTACAGGAGGTCAGATACGCAGTATTTT
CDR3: CASSSLDYRRSDTQYF

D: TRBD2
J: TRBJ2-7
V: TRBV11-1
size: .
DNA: TGTGCCAGCAGCTTAGCGGAGCGGGGGCGATACGAGCAGTACTTC
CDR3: CASSLAERGRYEQYF

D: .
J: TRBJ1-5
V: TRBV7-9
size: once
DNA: TGTGCCAGCAGCTCGGGCCACGAGCTGCCCCAGCATTTT
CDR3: CASSSGHELPQHF

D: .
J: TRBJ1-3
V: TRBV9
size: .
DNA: TGTGCCAGCAGCCAAAAGGCATCTGGAAACACCATATATTTT
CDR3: CASSQKASGNTIYF

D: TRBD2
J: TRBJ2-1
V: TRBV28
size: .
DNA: TGTGCCAGCAGTTCAGCCGGGACTAGCGCCTACAATGAGCAGTTCTTC
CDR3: CASSSAGTSAYNEQFF

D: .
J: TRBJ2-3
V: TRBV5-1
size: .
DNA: TGCGCCAGCACCCGGGGCTCCCCAACCTCACTCACAGATACGCAGTATTTT
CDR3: CASTRGSPTSLTDTQYF

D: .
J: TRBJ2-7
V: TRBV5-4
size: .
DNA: TGTGCCAGCAGCTTGGCGGGAGTGGGTGAGCAGTACTTC
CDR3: CASSLAGVGEQYF

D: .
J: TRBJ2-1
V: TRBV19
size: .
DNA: TGTGCCAGTTCGAGGGACCCCAATTTCGAGCAGTTCTTC
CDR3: CASSRDPNFEQFF

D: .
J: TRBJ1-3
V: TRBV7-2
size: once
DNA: TGTGCCAGCAGCTTAGTCGCCTCTGGAAACACCATATATTTT
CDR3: CASSLVASGNTIYF

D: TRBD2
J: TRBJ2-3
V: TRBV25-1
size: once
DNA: TGTGCCAGCAGGCTAGGGACTAGCGCCGGGGATACGCAGTATTTT
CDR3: CASRLGTSAGDTQYF

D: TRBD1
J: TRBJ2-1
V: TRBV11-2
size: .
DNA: TGTGCCAGCAGCACCCGGGACAGGGTTGGGAATGAGCAGTTCTTC
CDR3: CASSTRDRVGNEQFF

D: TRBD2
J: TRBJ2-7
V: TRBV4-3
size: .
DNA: TGCGCCAGCAGCCAAGCCCCGGGCGGGGGTTCCTACGAGCAGTACTTC
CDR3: CASSQAPGGGSYEQYF

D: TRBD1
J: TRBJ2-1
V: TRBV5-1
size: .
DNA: TGCGCCAGCAGCTTCGGGACAGGGGGAAATGAGCAGTTCTTC
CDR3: CASSFGTGGNEQFF

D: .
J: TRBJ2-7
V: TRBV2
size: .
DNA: TGTGCCAGAGGGAACCGGGCCCGCCCCTACGAGCAGTACTTC
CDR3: CARGNRARPYEQYF

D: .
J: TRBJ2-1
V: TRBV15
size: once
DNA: TGTGCCACCAGTGACGAGGACTACTCCTACAATGAGCAGTTCTTC
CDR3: CATSDEDYSYNEQFF

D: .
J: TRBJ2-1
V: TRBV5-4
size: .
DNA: TGTGCCAGCAGCTTGGGGAAGGGGCCCTACAATGAGCAGTTCTTC
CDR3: CASSLGKGPYNEQFF

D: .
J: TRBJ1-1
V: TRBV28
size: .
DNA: TGTGCCAGCAGTTTACTTGAGAGGGAAGCTTTCTTT
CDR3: CASSLLEREAFF

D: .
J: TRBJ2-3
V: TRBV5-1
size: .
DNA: TGCGCCAGCAGCATGACTATAGCGGATGATACGCAGTATTTT
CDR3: CASSMTIADDTQYF

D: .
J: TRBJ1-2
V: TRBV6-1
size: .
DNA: TGTGCCAGCAGTGAAGGCACCAGGGGTGGCTACACCTTC
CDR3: CASSEGTRGGYTF